These 4 T cell receptor beta chains came from one sample sequenced in a study of molecular identifiers for immune sequencing clone quantification. TCRdb processed the PCR reads anew with MiXCR; each CDR3 protein has one entry. The sample lists 20,000 to 30,000 distinct CDR3 sequences; roughly 17% were seen once. Specimen: naive CD8+ T cells from blood, with Jurkat cell RNA spiked in. As to subset: FACS-sorted CD8+CD4-CCR7+CD45RA+ naive T cells. These receptors were taken from a human donor in good health. Some libraries in this study had Jurkat cell RNA spiked in.

With respect to this clonotype: A much more abundant neighbour one base away suggests this may be a read error. This rearrangement joins TRBV10-3 to TRBJ2-7; possibly TRBD2 for D (7 bases). The CDR3 has 14 amino acids. Germline CDR1 is ENHRY and CDR2 is SYGVKD. V shed 4 bases and J shed 5 bases, with 15 bases lying between them. CDR3 loop: CAISVGGANNEQYF. The CDR3 nucleotides read TGTGCCATCAGTGTTGGGGGGGCCAACAACGAGCAGTACTTC.

The sample holds many counts of this clonotype. The chain is built from TRBV28 and TRBJ2-7, with 7 bases matching TRBD2. From germline, CDR1 is MDHEN and CDR2 SYDVKM. V lost 7 bases, J lost 0 bases, and 3 bases stayed unmatched. The CDR3 is 13 residues long. The CDR3 coding sequence is TGTGCCAGCAAGGGCGGGAGCTCCTACGAGCAGTACTTC. Translated: CASKGGSSYEQYF.

This clonotype was observed many times. The chain couples TRBV9 to TRBJ2-3; 7 bases match TRBD2. The CDR3 contains 17 residues. After removal of 0 bases from V and 2 bases from J, the junction contained 9 bases not matched to a gene. Germline V gives CDR1 SGDLS, CDR2 YYNGEE. DNA of the CDR3: TGTGCCAGCAGCGTAGAGGGGTCAGCGGGGACCACAGATACGCAGTATTTT. It yields the protein CASSVEGSAGTTDTQYF.

J is TRBJ1-1 and V is TRBV2; 8 bases are shared with TRBD1. This CDR3 region has 13 residues. V lost 6 bases to trimming and J lost 6 bases; unmatched junction nucleotides: 6. Germline CDR1 is SNHLY and CDR2 is FYNNEI. CDR3 bases: TGTGCCAGCAGGGGAGGACAGGGCCCTGAAGCTTTCTTT. It yields the protein CASRGGQGPEAFF. The whole variable domain, remainder taken from reference TRBV2 and TRBJ1-1, is EPEVTQTPSHQVTQMGQEVILRCVPISNHLYFYWYRQILGQKVEFLVSFYNNEISEKSEIFDDQFSVERPDGSNFTLKIRSTKLEDSAMYFCASRGGQGPEAFFGQGTRLTVV.